This TCR beta chain was captured in a study of cytomegalovirus exposure and HLA in healthy donors. Study-level findings and limits: As a later analysis showed, several of the most significant clusters appeared to be linked to common viral pathogens.

Comments on this clone: The antigen remains undetermined.

The PCR ran on 60 Vbeta and 13 Jbeta primers. Authors' data handling: Later, 80 million or so unique TCR beta chains were counted in an analysis, and approximately 10 million of them were shared. Generated by immunoSEQ multiplex PCR, the TCRdb table keeps only in-frame clones and is missing some. That table furnishes V, J and clone size, whereas the DNA furnished D and trimming. Here the sample spans 150,000 to 200,000 clones, 79% being singletons. The sample taken for sequencing was PBMCs. The receptor's source is a woman in her fifties or sixties in good health and CMV-seronegative.

CDR3 loop: CASSPQGNSDGYTF. CDR3 DNA sequence: TGTGCCAGCAGCCCCCAGGGAAATTCGGATGGCTACACCTTC. The gene calls are TRBV9 and TRBJ1-2; weak D call: TRBD1 (5 bases). CDR1 is SGDLS, CDR2 YYNGEE, per germline. This CDR3 has 14 residues. V lost 4 bases to trimming and J lost 6 bases, with 16 bases between them.